This T cell receptor (beta chain) came from a study of patients and donors after allogeneic stem cell transplantation. In this sample, this clonotype turned up once. MiXCR, applied by TCRdb to the RT-PCR reads, yields one record per CDR3 protein. This sample carries 160,000 or so distinct CDR3 sequences, approximately 24% of them seen once, and the ten largest clones take about 24%. Trimming took 0 bases from V and 3 from J, leaving 21 bases between them. Germline CDR1 and CDR2: MNHEY and SVGEGT. The CDR3 is 18 residues long. The clonotype was recovered from a human donor who was either an allogeneic HSCT recipient or a stem cell or donor lymphocyte infusion donor (not recorded which). It is not recorded whose cells these are; they may come from a transplant donor. The rearrangement joins TRBV6-2 or TRBV6-3 to TRBJ2-7, with D perhaps TRBD2 (5 bases). The sequencing input was blood, either unsorted or a sorted T cell fraction (not recorded which). CDR3: CASSYSLSPSGALYEQYF. The CDR3 DNA follows: TGTGCCAGCAGTTACTCTCTCTCTCCCAGCGGTGCCCTCTACGAGCAGTACTTC.